Listed here are 12 T cell receptor beta chains from one sample, sequenced in a study of blood T cell repertoires in COVID-19. Some clones are missing from TCRdb's copy, which holds only in-frame ones; the method was immunoSEQ multiplex PCR. The top ten clones hold about 1.5% of a sample with about 140,000 clones, around nine tenths of them seen once. Input material: peripheral blood. The receptors derive from a human donor in a cohort sampled during active COVID-19.

The chain recombines TRBV7-9 with TRBJ1-5; no clear D. The CDR3 extends over 14 amino acids. The germline V gene encodes CDR1 SEHNR and CDR2 FQNEAQ (reference sequence). V gave up 2 bases and J gave up 4 bases, with 9 bases separating them. The CDR3 DNA reads as TGTGCCAGCAGCTTAAGCGCAGTGAATCAGCCCCAGCATTTT. Its translation: CASSLSAVNQPQHF. Drawing the rest from reference TRBV7-9 and TRBJ1-5, the complete variable domain is DTGVSQNPRHKITKRGQNVTFRCDPISEHNRLYWYRQTLGQGPEFLTYFQNEAQLEKSRLLSDRFSAERPKGSFSTLEIQRTEQGDSAMYLCASSLSAVNQPQHFGDGTRLSIL.

This clone appeared a few times. The CDR3 sequence: CASSLQGADQPQHF. Here the CDR3 DNA reads TGTGCCAGCAGTCTACAGGGGGCGGATCAGCCCCAGCATTTT. The V call is TRBV6-5, the J call TRBJ1-5, with TRBD1 matching 9 bases. There are 14 residues in the CDR3. Germline loops: CDR1 MNHEY, CDR2 SVGAGI. V dropped 5 bases and J dropped 5; count of bases not matched to a gene: 4.

This clone came up once. This chain links TRBV27 with TRBJ2-7; TRBD2 is a possible D gene (7 bases). V lost 4 bases to trimming and J lost 13 bases, with 20 bases between them. This CDR3 comprises 13 residues. CDR1 MNHEY and CDR2 SMNVEV come from the germline V gene (reference sequence). The CDR3: CASSSSYRGGHYF. As DNA, the CDR3 is TGTGCCAGCAGTTCATCTTACCGCGGGGGCCATTACTTC.

The chain's CDR3 is CASSNRDRGQTEAFF. The CDR3 bases are TGTGCCAGCAGCAACCGGGACAGGGGGCAAACTGAAGCTTTCTTT. The J gene is TRBJ1-1, the V gene TRBV9; 12 nucleotides line up with TRBD1. The germline V gene encodes CDR1 SGDLS and CDR2 YYNGEE. This CDR3 has 15 residues. The V segment lost 4 bases and the J segment 5 bases; nucleotides outside the gene matches: 6.

This clone has only one observation. The junction does not match germline at one end; this may be a read error. The chain has TRBV7-2 and TRBJ2-3; tentatively, D is TRBD1 (6 bases). The CDR3 runs 14 residues. Germline CDR1 is SGHTA and CDR2 is FQGNSA. As DNA, the CDR3 is TGTGCCAGCAGCCATACAGGGTCCGCAGATGCGCAGTATTTT. This gives the protein CASSHTGSADAQYF.

The rearrangement links TRBV7-2 to TRBJ2-5; the match to TRBD1 covers 7 bases. The CDR3 contains 15 residues. CDR1 and CDR2 (germline): SGHTA, FQGNSA. Trimming took 2 bases from V and 3 from J; bases not matched to a gene: 6. CDR3: CASSLYGTDKETQYF. The CDR3 bases are TGTGCCAGCAGCTTATACGGGACAGACAAAGAGACCCAGTACTTC.

The rearrangement joins TRBV6-5 to TRBJ1-6; TRBD1 is a possible D gene (6 bases). Germline CDR1 MNHEY, CDR2 SVGAGI. The V and J ends lost 6 bases and 8 bases respectively, with 14 bases between them. This CDR3 is 14 amino acids long. CDR3 DNA sequence: TGTGCCAGCAGCACCGGGACATGGGATTCACCCCTCCACTTT. This sequence encodes CASSTGTWDSPLHF.

The chain combines TRBV20-1 with TRBJ1-1, with TRBD1 as a possible D gene (5 bases). The CDR3 consists of 15 residues. Germline V gives CDR1 DFQATT, CDR2 SNEGSKA (reference sequence). Deletions cut 3 bases from V and 1 base from J, with 15 bases between. The CDR3 region is CSASKGRIRNTEAFF. DNA for the CDR3: TGCAGTGCTAGTAAGGGGCGGATACGGAACACTGAAGCTTTCTTT.

The chain recombines TRBV3-1 (or the pseudogene TRBV3-2) with TRBJ2-5; the match to TRBD1 covers 11 bases. Germline V gene sequence: CDR1 LGHDT, CDR2 YNNKEL (reference sequence). After removal of 7 bases from V and 7 bases from J, the junction contained 11 bases not matched to a gene. This CDR3 has 15 residues. CDR3 protein: CASIADRGLSGTQYF. The DNA for the CDR3 is TGTGCCAGCATCGCGGACAGGGGGCTTTCGGGGACCCAGTACTTC.

The chain recombines TRBV19 with TRBJ1-2, with TRBD1 matching over 9 bases. This CDR3 comprises 16 residues. Germline V CDR1 and CDR2: LNHDA, SQIVND (reference sequence). V shed 1 base, J shed 1 base, and the junction held 4 bases outside the gene matches. CDR3 amino acids: CASSIAGTGRNYGYTF. The DNA of the CDR3 is TGTGCCAGTAGTATAGCCGGGACAGGGCGTAACTATGGCTACACCTTC.

CDR3 protein: CASNTVRGSSPLHF. CDR3 bases: TGCGCCAGCAACACCGTGAGGGGGTCTTCACCCCTCCACTTT. The chain has TRBV4-1 and TRBJ1-6; a possible D gene is TRBD1 (6 bases). V gave up 7 bases and J gave up 9 bases, with 16 bases separating them. Germline V CDR1 and CDR2: MGHRA, YSYEKL. CDR3 size: 14 residues.

The chain combines TRBV4-2 with TRBJ2-3; 9 bases line up with TRBD1. The CDR3 extends over 19 amino acids. The V gene's germline CDR1 is LGHNA and CDR2 YNFKEQ. V lost 0 bases, J lost 3 bases, and 13 bases stayed unmatched. CDR3: CASSQEGDLGTGLTDTQYF. The CDR3 region has the DNA TGTGCCAGCAGCCAAGAGGGGGACTTAGGGACAGGGTTGACAGATACGCAGTATTTT.